This entry features one T cell receptor beta chain sequence. These data belong to a study of CD8 T cells in Susac syndrome. The diagnostic criteria for definite or probable disease, as recently defined, were met by the patients with Susac syndrome. Isolation of CD8+ and CD4+ T cells was performed negatively, whereas enrichment of TEMRA cells was done by FACS. With 8 bases removed from V and 2 bases from J, the gap between germline ends came to 11 bases. CDR3 length: 13 residues. Germline assignment: CDR1 MNHNY and CDR2 SVGAGI (reference sequence). With random hexamers, reverse transcription was performed on about 0.5 to 1 ug of RNA. TCRdb processed the immunoSEQ multiplex PCR reads anew with MiXCR; each CDR3 protein has one entry. The sample lists 150,000 to 200,000 distinct CDR3 sequences, just under 95% seen once, with 0.099% in the top ten.

The rearrangement uses TRBV6-6 and TRBJ2-3; D could derive from TRBD1 or TRBD2 (5 bases each). This receptor was obtained from a human donor with Susac syndrome. Sample: CD4+ T cells from PBMCs. The CDR3 here is CASRRDATDTQYF. In DNA, the CDR3 is TGTGCCAGCCGCCGGGACGCCACAGATACGCAGTATTTT.